The sequence of this T cell receptor (beta chain) was determined in a study of beta chain features in type 1 diabetes (dated by TCRdb to between 2017 and 2018). Concerning the study at large: No differences in mean age, gender distribution, total cell number or subset yield were found between patients and healthy donors. A total of some 100,000,000 sorted cells were examined across all samples, and a strong correlation was observed between cell number per subset and RNA yield. Regulatory and stem cell-like memory subsets were obtained from only 8 patients and roughly 8 healthy donors, while naive and central memory subsets were obtained from all 30 or so donors. In the study, recently diagnosed type 1 diabetes patients and matched healthy donors were compared on the TCRB repertoires of their sorted circulating CD4+ T cell subsets. Here is what the overall study found, with its caveats: The naive, central memory and regulatory TCRB repertoires appeared to resemble one another more closely among patients than among healthy donors. Because the HLA sub-analyses included only small numbers of individuals, any influence of HLA type on TCRB rearrangement was left unresolved. A moderate but significant shortening of TCRB CDR3 length was observed in type 1 diabetes patients in all four CD4+ subsets. PCR may preferentially amplify shorter templates, but because patient and control samples were amplified and corrected together, any resulting skew would affect both groups equally. Because cDNA rather than genomic DNA was sequenced, highly expressing activated cells could have been over-represented, although no difference in activation and CD3 levels was found between groups. Patients with type 1 diabetes made fewer insertions and deleted more nucleotides at VDJ recombination sites, implying thymic rearrangement abnormalities.

All of the isolated RNA was reverse transcribed with the High Capacity cDNA Reverse Transcription Kit, so expressed TCRB transcripts were sequenced. Naive, central memory and regulatory T cell samples underwent deep immunoSEQ sequencing, averaging about 3.3 million total reads per sample. Sorted cells were lysed in RLT buffer, and RNA was extracted using DNase-treated RNeasy Micro or Mini kits according to cell number. To prevent cross-contamination, each cell subset was processed individually, whereas patient and healthy donor samples were processed jointly. TCRB sequences were amplified from cDNA with the immunoSEQ multiplex PCR, producing 87-bp fragments spanning the CDR3 region. The amplicons were sequenced using the Illumina HiSeq platform. As for how the authors treated the data: Synthetic template baselines were used to correct PCR bias computationally, reads within Hamming distance 2 were collapsed, and singletons that could not be merged were discarded. By aligning reads against IMGT, V, D and J genes, CDR3 length, and insertions or deletions at six rearrangement sites were assigned. Within each subset, clonotype counts were normalized to sorted cell number, after which true diversity and Gini coefficients were computed with the tcR R package. The overlap coefficient, calculated on TCRB nucleotide sequences, was used to measure repertoire sharing. As a proxy for the pre-selection repertoire, out-of-frame TCRB sequences from naive cells were analyzed. As stored in TCRdb, this immuneACCESS dataset retains in-frame rearrangements with V and J assigned. A fraction of the clones does not appear; measured against another copy, unresolved V genes explain less than half of the discrepancy, and the remainder lacks a known reason. That table furnishes V, J and clone size, whereas the DNA furnished D and trimming. Present in this sample are around 710,000 clones, 9.5% to 15% of which were seen just once. The top ten hold roughly 0.11% of the sample.

Each donor gave one peripheral blood draw, roughly 0.12 L on average, collected into heparinised tubes. Naive, central memory, regulatory and stem cell-like memory CD4+ T cells were sorted on a BD FACSAria II using a panel including CD45RO, CCR7, CD25, CD127, CD95 and CD27. Purity was above 95% for every sorted population. PBMCs were isolated right away by Lymphoprep density gradient centrifugation and were stained directly, without culture. To minimize batch effects, samples were stained and sorted in pairs, one healthy donor with one patient per experiment. As encoded in the germline V gene (reference sequence), CDR1 is SGHNT while CDR2 is YYREEE. The cysteine opens and the phenylalanine closes a CDR3 of 15 amino acids. CDR3 DNA is the only sequence kept; it has 45 bases, read in frame from the first base. The germline V end is reduced by 3 bases and the J end by 3 bases; junction bases left unmatched: 5.

For this clone: What this receptor recognizes is not known. The record has no base qualities; no much larger clone is one base away.

The receptor's source is a man under 40 with type 1 diabetes. The chain is assembled from TRBV5-4 and TRBJ2-5, with TRBD1 matching 10 junction bases. Sequenced sample: naive CD4+ T cells from blood. In light of the paper, this sample's cell subset or site label describes: true naive CD4+ T cells. The CDR3 protein sequence reads: CASSYLGTGEETQYF. Here is the DNA: TGTGCCAGCAGCTATCTTGGGACAGGGGAAGAGACCCAGTACTTC.